This entry features one TCR beta chain sequence. The source of the sample is a study of spatial heterogeneity in lung cancer. CDR3 length: 15 residues. Looked up from germline, CDR1 is MNHEY and CDR2 is SMNVEV (reference sequence). V was clipped by 2 bases and J by 4 bases; unmatched bases: 6. Sample time point: sample taken at primary tumor resection. Unsorted samples of tumor, nontumor lung or frozen PBMC had their whole RNA sequenced. From the 5' RACE reads, TCRdb called clonotypes with MiXCR, one entry per CDR3 protein. Here the sample spans about 44,000 distinct CDR3 sequences, roughly 15% being singletons.

This chain uses TRBV27 with TRBJ2-5; 8 nucleotides agree with TRBD2. The sample here was PBMCs, taken at surgery. This clonotype originated in a male donor with early-stage non-small cell lung cancer. CDR3 protein: CASSLKSLAGETQYF. In nucleotides, the CDR3 is TGTGCCAGCAGTTTAAAAAGTCTAGCGGGAGAGACCCAGTACTTC.